The 5 T cell receptor beta chains presented below share a single source sample, sequenced in a study of OX40 agonist ivuxolimab in advanced cancers. Sequenced by immunoSEQ multiplex PCR; TCRdb stores in-frame clones only, minus some. The sample lists approximately 64,000 clones; roughly 90% were seen once. This material consisted of CD4+ or CD8+ T cells sorted from blood, taken in a trial of the OX40 agonist ivuxolimab. The source is an adult with an advanced solid tumor such as melanoma, head and neck, liver or kidney cancer.

J is TRBJ2-3 and V is TRBV10-2; TRBD2 matches 9 bases. Trimming cost V 2 bases and J 5 bases; bases outside gene matches: 5. This CDR3 has 15 amino acids. Germline assignment: CDR1 WSHSY and CDR2 SAAADI. In nucleotides, the CDR3 is TGCGCCAGCAGTGAGGGCGGGGGGGCGGTAGATACGCAGTATTTT. Protein product: CASSEGGGAVDTQYF.

The chain joins TRBV11-3 to TRBJ2-3, with 9 bases lining up with TRBD2. Trimming at V came to 1 base and at J to 2 bases, leaving 7 bases not matched to a gene. Per germline, CDR1 SGHNT and CDR2 YENEEA. The CDR3 extends over 17 amino acids. Written as DNA, the CDR3 is TGTGCCAGCAGCTTAGTGGCGGGGGGGCCTGACACAGATACGCAGTATTTT. Translation gives CASSLVAGGPDTDTQYF.

This chain uses TRBV9 with TRBJ1-1, with D unclear. CDR3 length equals 14 residues. Germline V gives CDR1 SGDLS, CDR2 YYNGEE. V lost 3 bases, J lost 5 bases, and 14 bases lay in between. The CDR3 here is CASSAHGGKTEAFF. The CDR3 nucleotides are TGTGCCAGCAGCGCCCACGGAGGGAAAACTGAAGCTTTCTTT. The variable domain in full, with the rest retrieved from reference TRBV9 and TRBJ1-1, is DSGVTQTPKHLITATGQRVTLRCSPRSGDLSVYWYQQSLDQGLQFLIQYYNGEERAKGNILERFSAQQFPDLHSELNLSSLELGDSALYFCASSAHGGKTEAFFGQGTRLTVV.

The CDR3 reads CASSLGVGRYWANEKLFF. CDR3 sequence (DNA): TGTGCCAGCAGCTTAGGTGTTGGACGGTACTGGGCGAATGAAAAACTGTTTTTT. The chain carries TRBV7-2 and TRBJ1-4, with no clear D. Germline CDR1 and CDR2: SGHTA and FQGNSA. The V end lost 1 base, the J end lost 5 bases, and 20 bases lay between the germline ends. This CDR3 is built from 18 residues.

The V call is TRBV2, the J call TRBJ1-4, with D maybe TRBD1 (6 bases). V lost 7 bases and J lost 0, with 9 bases in between. CDR3 size: 14 residues. Germline CDR1 and CDR2: SNHLY and FYNNEI. The CDR3 loop reads CASNRDTTNEKLFF. The CDR3 DNA follows: TGTGCCAGCAACCGGGACACAACTAATGAAAAACTGTTTTTT.